Listed here are 15 T cell receptor beta chains from one sample, sequenced in a study of neoadjuvant anti-PD-1 for oral cavity cancer. Data came from immunoSEQ multiplex PCR; TCRdb stores just in-frame clones and leaves some out. The sample lists 30,000 to 35,000 clones; around nine tenths were seen once. Sequencing was performed on PBMCs, taken before nivolumab (anti-PD-1) treatment. The receptors stem from a person between 40 and 79 years old with oral cavity squamous cell carcinoma.

This clone was observed a single time. V is TRBV4-1 and J is TRBJ1-5; tentatively, D is TRBD1 (5 bases). The germline V gene has CDR1 MGHRA and CDR2 YSYEKL. Trimming pared 0 bases from V and 7 bases from J, leaving 10 bases between. CDR3 size: 14 residues. The CDR3 DNA follows: TGCGCCAGCAGCCAAGACAGGGAAATCCAGCCCCAGCATTTT. This gives the protein CASSQDREIQPQHF.

The J gene is TRBJ1-1, the V gene TRBV5-1; tentative D call: TRBD1 (5 bases). CDR1 and CDR2 (germline): SGHRS, YFSETQ. CDR3 length: 14 residues. V gave up 4 bases and J gave up 5 bases, with 15 bases separating them. CDR3 DNA: TGCGCCAGCAGCCGCGAGGGGCGAAGTACTGAAGCTTTCTTT. This translates into CASSREGRSTEAFF.

This chain uses TRBV5-6 with TRBJ1-5, with D possibly being TRBD1 (5 bases). Germline-derived CDR1 and CDR2 are SGHDT and YYEEEE. This CDR3 spans 15 amino acids. Trimming took off 3 bases at V and 1 base at J, with 11 bases between the two ends. The CDR3: CASSYRGKSNQPQHF. CDR3 DNA sequence: TGTGCCAGCAGCTACCGGGGCAAGAGCAATCAGCCCCAGCATTTT.

This clone has only one observation. The J gene is TRBJ2-5, the V gene TRBV5-1; maybe TRBD1 (5 bases). The V end lost 1 base, the J end lost 5 bases, and 18 bases lay between the germline ends. This CDR3 is 16 amino acids long. CDR1 and CDR2 (germline): SGHRS, YFSETQ. DNA for the CDR3: TGCGCCAGCAGCTTGATACAGGAGCATTTAGTGGAGACCCAGTACTTC. Translation gives CASSLIQEHLVETQYF.

CDR3 DNA sequence: TGCAGCGCGGGGGGAGGACAGGGCACAGATACGCAGTATTTT. Protein: CSAGGGQGTDTQYF. The chain is built from TRBV29-1 and TRBJ2-3, with D perhaps TRBD1 or TRBD2 (7 bases each). This CDR3 is built from 14 residues. Trimming removed 7 bases from V and 1 base from J, with 15 bases in between. CDR1 and CDR2 from the germline V gene are SQVTM and ANQGSEA.

The chain has TRBV6-1 and TRBJ1-4; 7 bases fit TRBD1. Germline CDR1 reads MNHNS; CDR2 reads SASEGT. J was trimmed by 6 bases and V by 4 bases; bases with no gene match: 5. There are 14 residues in the CDR3. The CDR3 is CASSVRDSDEKLFF. CDR3 DNA sequence: TGTGCCAGCAGTGTACGGGACAGTGATGAAAAACTGTTTTTT.

Only one count was recorded for this clone. The chain uses TRBV6-5 and TRBJ2-3, with D possibly matching TRBD2 (5 bases). Germline CDR1 is MNHEY and CDR2 is SVGAGI. V was shortened by 6 bases and J by 1 base, with 8 bases between the two germline ends. The CDR3 sequence is 13 residues long. DNA of the CDR3: TGTGCCAGCAGCAGGCGGGGCACAGATACGCAGTATTTT. Translated: CASSRRGTDTQYF.

The rearrangement uses TRBV4-1 and TRBJ2-5, with no clear D. This CDR3 has 14 residues. From germline, CDR1 is MGHRA and CDR2 YSYEKL. Trimming stripped 2 bases from V and 4 bases from J, with 11 bases between. This CDR3 is CASSQPGRPETQYF. The CDR3 DNA reads as TGCGCCAGCAGCCAACCGGGCCGGCCAGAGACCCAGTACTTC.

This clone appeared once. The chain couples TRBV2 to TRBJ1-5, with D unresolved. Trimming stripped 5 bases from V and 0 bases from J, with 8 bases between. From germline, CDR1 is SNHLY and CDR2 FYNNEI. The CDR3 covers 14 residues. The CDR3 spells CASSLAFSNQPQHF. The CDR3 DNA is TGTGCCAGCAGTCTCGCATTTAGCAATCAGCCCCAGCATTTT.

The chain combines TRBV18 with TRBJ1-6; 9 nucleotides agree with TRBD1. The germline V gene encodes CDR1 KGHSH and CDR2 LQKENI. The trim removed 8 bases at V and 8 bases at J, leaving 7 bases unmatched. The CDR3 runs 14 residues. The CDR3 nucleotides are TGTGCCAGCACGAACCGGGACAGGGATTCACCCCTCCACTTT. Protein: CASTNRDRDSPLHF.

The rearrangement links TRBV10-3 to TRBJ2-1, with D tentatively TRBD1 or TRBD2 (6 bases each). In germline, CDR1 is ENHRY, CDR2 SYGVKD. The CDR3 extends over 15 amino acids. Between the trimmed V and J ends, which lost 4 bases and 8 bases, there was a span of 18 bases. In DNA form, the CDR3 reads TGTGCCATCAGTGGGGGGGCAGGCAGGTCGGATGAGCAGTTCTTC. It codes for CAISGGAGRSDEQFF.

The chain's CDR3 is CASSQDRGVGGYTF. The CDR3 DNA sequence: TGTGCCAGCAGCCAAGATCGGGGGGTAGGAGGCTACACCTTC. The chain recombines TRBV4-2 with TRBJ1-2, with TRBD1 as a possible D gene (5 bases). The germline gives CDR1 LGHNA, CDR2 YNFKEQ. The CDR3 consists of 14 residues. V lost 0 bases, J lost 8 bases, and 13 bases lay in between.

The sample holds a few counts of this clone. V and J are TRBV4-3 and TRBJ1-5; D gene uncertain. The CDR3 extends over 15 amino acids. The ends were cut back, 2 bases at V and 3 bases at J, with 11 bases in the middle. CDR1 LGHNA and CDR2 YSLEER come from the germline V gene. The CDR3 DNA follows: TGCGCCAGCAGCCAACAAGCGGGGTTCAATCAGCCCCAGCATTTT. Its protein is CASSQQAGFNQPQHF.

This clone occurred a few times. The gene calls are TRBV19 and TRBJ2-7; 10 bases line up with TRBD1. With V trimmed by 3 bases and J by 3 bases, 2 bases remained unmatched. The CDR3 runs 14 residues. CDR1 is LNHDA, CDR2 SQIVND, per germline (reference sequence). The CDR3 DNA follows: TGTGCCAGTAGTATTGGGGACAGGGGCTACGAGCAGTACTTC. This sequence encodes CASSIGDRGYEQYF.

The chain recombines TRBV6-5 with TRBJ2-1, with 10 bases aligning to TRBD1. The length of the CDR3 is 13 residues. J gave up 7 bases and V 4 bases, and 1 base lay outside the gene matches. Germline values: CDR1 MNHEY, CDR2 SVGAGI. The CDR3 coding sequence is TGTGCCAGCAGTTGGGGACAGGGGAATGAGCAGTTCTTC. It yields the protein CASSWGQGNEQFF.